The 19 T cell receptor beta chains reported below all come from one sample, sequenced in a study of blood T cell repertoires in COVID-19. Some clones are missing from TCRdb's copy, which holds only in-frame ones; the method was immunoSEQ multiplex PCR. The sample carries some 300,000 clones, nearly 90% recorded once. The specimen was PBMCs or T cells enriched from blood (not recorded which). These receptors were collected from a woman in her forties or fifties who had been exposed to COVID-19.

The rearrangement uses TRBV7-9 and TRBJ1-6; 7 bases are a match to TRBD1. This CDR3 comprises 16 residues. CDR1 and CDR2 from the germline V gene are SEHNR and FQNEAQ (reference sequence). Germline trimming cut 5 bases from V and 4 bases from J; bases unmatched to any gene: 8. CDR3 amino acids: CASSLRAGGYNSPLHF. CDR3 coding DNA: TGTGCCAGCAGCCTTCGTGCAGGGGGTTATAATTCACCCCTCCACTTT.

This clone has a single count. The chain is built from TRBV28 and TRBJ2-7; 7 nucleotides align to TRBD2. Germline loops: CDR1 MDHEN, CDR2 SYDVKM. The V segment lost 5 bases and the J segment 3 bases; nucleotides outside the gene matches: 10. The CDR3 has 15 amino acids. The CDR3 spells CASSAGAPPRYEQYF. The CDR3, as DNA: TGTGCCAGCAGTGCGGGAGCTCCCCCACGCTACGAGCAGTACTTC.

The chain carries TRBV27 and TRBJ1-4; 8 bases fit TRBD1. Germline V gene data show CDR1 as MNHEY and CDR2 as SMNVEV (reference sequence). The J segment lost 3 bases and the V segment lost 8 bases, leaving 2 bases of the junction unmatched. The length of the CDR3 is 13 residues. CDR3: CASPQGANEKLFF. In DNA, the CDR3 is TGTGCCAGCCCACAGGGGGCTAATGAAAAACTGTTTTTT.

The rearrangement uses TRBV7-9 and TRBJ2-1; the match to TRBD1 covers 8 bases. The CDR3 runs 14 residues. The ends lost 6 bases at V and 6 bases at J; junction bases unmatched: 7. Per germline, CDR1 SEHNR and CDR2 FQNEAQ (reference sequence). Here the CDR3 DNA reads TGTGCCAGCAGTACTAGGACAGGGCTCAATGAGCAGTTCTTC. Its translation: CASSTRTGLNEQFF.

The CDR3 loop reads CASKTSPGDRVETQYF. CDR3 in DNA: TGCGCCAGCAAAACGTCACCCGGGGACAGAGTAGAGACCCAGTACTTC. V is TRBV5-1 and J is TRBJ2-5; 7 positions agree with TRBD1. The CDR3 length is 16 residues. Germline assignment: CDR1 SGHRS and CDR2 YFSETQ. V shed 6 bases and J 4 bases; nucleotides not matched to a gene: 15. Variable domain in full (rest from reference TRBV5-1 and TRBJ2-5): KAGVTQTPRYLIKTRGQQVTLSCSPISGHRSVSWYQQTPGQGLQFLFEYFSETQRNKGNFPGRFSGRQFSNSRSEMNVSTLELGDSALYLCASKTSPGDRVETQYFGPGTRLLVL.

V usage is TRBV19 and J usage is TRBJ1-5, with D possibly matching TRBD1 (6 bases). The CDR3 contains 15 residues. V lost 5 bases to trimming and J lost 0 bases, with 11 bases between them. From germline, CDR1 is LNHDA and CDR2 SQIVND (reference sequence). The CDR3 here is CASSATGSSNQPQHF. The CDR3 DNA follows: TGTGCCAGTAGTGCAACAGGGAGTAGCAATCAGCCCCAGCATTTT.

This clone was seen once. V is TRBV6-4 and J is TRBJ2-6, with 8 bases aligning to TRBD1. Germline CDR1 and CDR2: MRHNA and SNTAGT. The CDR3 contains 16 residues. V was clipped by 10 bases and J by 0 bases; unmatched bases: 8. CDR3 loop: CATMTGVPSGANVLTF. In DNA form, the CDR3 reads TGTGCCACGATGACAGGGGTCCCCTCTGGGGCCAACGTCCTGACTTTC.

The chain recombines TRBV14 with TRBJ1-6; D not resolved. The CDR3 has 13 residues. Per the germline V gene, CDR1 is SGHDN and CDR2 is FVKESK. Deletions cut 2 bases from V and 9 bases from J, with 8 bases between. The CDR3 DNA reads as TGTGCCAGCAGCCAACAGGATACTTCACCCCTCCACTTT. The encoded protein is CASSQQDTSPLHF.

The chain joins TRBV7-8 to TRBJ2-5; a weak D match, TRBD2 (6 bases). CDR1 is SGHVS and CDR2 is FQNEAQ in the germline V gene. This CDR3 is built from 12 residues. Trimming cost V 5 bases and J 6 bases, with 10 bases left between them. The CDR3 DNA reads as TGTGCCAGCAGCCTGGGGGGAAAGACCCAGTACTTC. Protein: CASSLGGKTQYF.

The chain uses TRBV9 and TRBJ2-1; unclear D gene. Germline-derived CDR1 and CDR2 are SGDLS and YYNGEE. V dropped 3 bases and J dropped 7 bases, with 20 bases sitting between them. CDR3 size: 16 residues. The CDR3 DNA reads TGTGCCAGCAGCGCCTCTTCGGCACCTAGTAGAAATGAGCAGTTCTTC. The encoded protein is CASSASSAPSRNEQFF.

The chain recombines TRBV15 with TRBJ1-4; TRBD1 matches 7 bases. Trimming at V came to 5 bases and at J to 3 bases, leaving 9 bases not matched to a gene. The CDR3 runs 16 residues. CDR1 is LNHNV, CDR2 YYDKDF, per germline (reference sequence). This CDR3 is CATSGLWTGSNEKLFF. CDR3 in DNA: TGTGCCACCAGCGGGCTTTGGACAGGCTCTAATGAAAAACTGTTTTTT. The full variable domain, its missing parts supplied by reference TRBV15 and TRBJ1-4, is DAMVIQNPRYQVTQFGKPVTLSCSQTLNHNVMYWYQQKSSQAPKLLFHYYDKDFNNEADTPDNFQSRRPNTSFCFLDIRSPGLGDTAMYLCATSGLWTGSNEKLFFGSGTQLSVL.

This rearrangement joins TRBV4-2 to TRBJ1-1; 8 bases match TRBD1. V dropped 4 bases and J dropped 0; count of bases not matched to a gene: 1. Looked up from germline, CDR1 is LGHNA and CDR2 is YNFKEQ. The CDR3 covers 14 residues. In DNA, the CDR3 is TGTGCCAGCAGCCGGGACAGGATGAACACTGAAGCTTTCTTT. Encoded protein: CASSRDRMNTEAFF.

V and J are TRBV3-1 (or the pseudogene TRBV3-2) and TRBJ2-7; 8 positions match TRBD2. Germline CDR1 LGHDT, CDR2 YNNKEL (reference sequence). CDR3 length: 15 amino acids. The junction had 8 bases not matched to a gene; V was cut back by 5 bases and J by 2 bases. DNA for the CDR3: TGTGCCAGCAGCAACGGGGCGGGGGGCGCCTACGAGCAGTACTTC. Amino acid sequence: CASSNGAGGAYEQYF.

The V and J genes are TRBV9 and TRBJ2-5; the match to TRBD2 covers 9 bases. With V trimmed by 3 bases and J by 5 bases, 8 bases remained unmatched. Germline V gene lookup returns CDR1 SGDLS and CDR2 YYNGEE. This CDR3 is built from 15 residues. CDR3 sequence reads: CASSGGGAPQETQYF. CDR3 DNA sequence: TGTGCCAGCAGCGGCGGGGGGGCCCCTCAGGAGACCCAGTACTTC.

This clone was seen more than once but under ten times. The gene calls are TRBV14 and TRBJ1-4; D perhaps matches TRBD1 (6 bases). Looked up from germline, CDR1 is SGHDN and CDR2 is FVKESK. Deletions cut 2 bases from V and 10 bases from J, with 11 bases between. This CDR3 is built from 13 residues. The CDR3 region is CASSQSLQGKLFF. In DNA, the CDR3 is TGTGCCAGCAGCCAAAGTCTACAGGGAAAACTGTTTTTT.

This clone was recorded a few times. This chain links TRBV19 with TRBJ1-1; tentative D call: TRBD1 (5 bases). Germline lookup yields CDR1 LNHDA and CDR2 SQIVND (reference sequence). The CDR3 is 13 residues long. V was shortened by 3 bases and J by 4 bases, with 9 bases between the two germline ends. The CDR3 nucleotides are TGTGCCAGTAGTATTTTGGGGGGCACTGAAGCTTTCTTT. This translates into CASSILGGTEAFF.

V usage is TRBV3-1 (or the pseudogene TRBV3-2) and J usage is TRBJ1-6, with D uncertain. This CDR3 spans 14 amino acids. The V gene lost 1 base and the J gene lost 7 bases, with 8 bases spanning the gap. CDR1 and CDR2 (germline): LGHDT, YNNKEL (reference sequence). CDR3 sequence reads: CASSQVSGNSPLHF. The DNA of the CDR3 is TGTGCCAGCAGCCAAGTGTCAGGCAATTCACCCCTCCACTTT.

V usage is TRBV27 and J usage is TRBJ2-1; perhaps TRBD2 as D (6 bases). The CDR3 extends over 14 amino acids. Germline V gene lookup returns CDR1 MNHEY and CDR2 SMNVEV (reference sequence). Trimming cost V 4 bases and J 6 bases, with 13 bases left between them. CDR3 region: CASSSSAPPNEQFF. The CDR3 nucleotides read TGTGCCAGCAGTTCTAGCGCTCCTCCCAATGAGCAGTTCTTC.

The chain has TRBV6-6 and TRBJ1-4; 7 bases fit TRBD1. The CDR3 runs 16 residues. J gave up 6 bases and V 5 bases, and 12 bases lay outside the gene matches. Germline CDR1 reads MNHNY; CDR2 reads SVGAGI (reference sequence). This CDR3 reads CASSGSRQGVYEKLFF. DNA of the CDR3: TGTGCCAGCAGTGGTTCGAGACAGGGAGTATATGAAAAACTGTTTTTT.